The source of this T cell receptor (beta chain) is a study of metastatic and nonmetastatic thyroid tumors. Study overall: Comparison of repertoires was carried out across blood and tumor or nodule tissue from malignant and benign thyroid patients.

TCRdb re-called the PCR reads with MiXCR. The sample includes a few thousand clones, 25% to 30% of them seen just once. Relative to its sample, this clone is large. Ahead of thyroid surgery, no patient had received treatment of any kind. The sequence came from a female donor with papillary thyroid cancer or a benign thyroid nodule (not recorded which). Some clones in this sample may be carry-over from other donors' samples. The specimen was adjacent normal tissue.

CDR3 nucleotide sequence: TGTGCCAGCAGCTATACTAGCGGACCGAACACCGGGGAGCTGTTTTTT. It translates to CASSYTSGPNTGELFF. The chain recombines TRBV11-2 with TRBJ2-2; 8 nucleotides match TRBD2. Losses at the gene ends were 4 bases for V and 0 bases for J; bases not matched to a gene: 4. Germline V gives CDR1 SGHAT, CDR2 FQNNGV. This CDR3 spans 16 amino acids.